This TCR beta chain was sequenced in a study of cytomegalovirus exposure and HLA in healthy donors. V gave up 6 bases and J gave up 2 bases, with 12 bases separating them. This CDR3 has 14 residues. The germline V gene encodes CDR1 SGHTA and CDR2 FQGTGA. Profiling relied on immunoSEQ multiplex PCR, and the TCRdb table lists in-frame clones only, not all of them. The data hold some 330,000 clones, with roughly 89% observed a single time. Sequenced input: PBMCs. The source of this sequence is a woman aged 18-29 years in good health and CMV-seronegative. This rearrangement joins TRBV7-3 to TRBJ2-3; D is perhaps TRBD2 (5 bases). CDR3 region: CASSRGLPTDTQYF. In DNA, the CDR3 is TGTGCCAGCAGTCGCGGACTGCCCACAGATACGCAGTATTTT.